The clone carrying this T cell receptor beta chain was seen a few times. Its cognate antigen is unknown. V shed 0 bases and J shed 3 bases, with 8 bases lying between them. The CDR3 covers 13 residues. Germline assignment: CDR1 SQVTM and CDR2 ANQGSEA. TCRdb passed the 5' RACE reads through MiXCR, listing each CDR3 protein once. The data hold around 450,000 distinct CDR3 sequences, with more than 25% observed a single time. This specimen belongs to a study of CD8 T cells in ankylosing spondylitis. Study-level findings and limits: A TCR beta motif of roughly eight highly homologous variants appeared characteristic of ankylosing spondylitis blood.

The V gene is TRBV29-1, the J gene TRBJ1-1; possible D gene TRBD1, 5 bases. This receptor was identified in a male donor with ankylosing spondylitis. The sample consisted of blood, either unsorted or a sorted T cell fraction (not recorded which). Here the CDR3 DNA reads TGCAGCGTTGAAGAGGGGGATCACACTGAAGCTTTCTTT. Translating gives CSVEEGDHTEAFF.